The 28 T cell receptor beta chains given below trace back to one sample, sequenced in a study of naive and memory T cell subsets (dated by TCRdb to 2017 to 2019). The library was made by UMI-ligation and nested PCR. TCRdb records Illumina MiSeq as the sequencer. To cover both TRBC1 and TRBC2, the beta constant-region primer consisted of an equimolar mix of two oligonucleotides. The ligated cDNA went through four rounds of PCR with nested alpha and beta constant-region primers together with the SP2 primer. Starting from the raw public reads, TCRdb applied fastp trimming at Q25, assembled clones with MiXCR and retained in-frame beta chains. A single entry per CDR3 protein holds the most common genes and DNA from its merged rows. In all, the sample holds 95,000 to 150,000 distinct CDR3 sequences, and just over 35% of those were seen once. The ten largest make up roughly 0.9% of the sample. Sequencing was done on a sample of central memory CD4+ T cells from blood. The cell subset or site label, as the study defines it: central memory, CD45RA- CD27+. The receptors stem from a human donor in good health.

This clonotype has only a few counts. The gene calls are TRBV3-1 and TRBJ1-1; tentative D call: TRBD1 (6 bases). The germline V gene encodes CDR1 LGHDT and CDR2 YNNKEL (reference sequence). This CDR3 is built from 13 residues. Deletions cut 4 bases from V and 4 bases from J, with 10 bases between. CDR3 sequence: CASSLTGLTEAFF. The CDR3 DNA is TGTGCCAGCAGCCTGACAGGTCTCACTGAAGCTTTCTTT.

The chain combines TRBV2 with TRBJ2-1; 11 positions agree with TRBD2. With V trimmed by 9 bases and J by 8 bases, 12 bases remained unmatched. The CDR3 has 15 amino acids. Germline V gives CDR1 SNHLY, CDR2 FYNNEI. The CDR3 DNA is TGTGCCAGAGGACAGGGGCTAGCGGGAGGCTATGAGCAGTTCTTC. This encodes CARGQGLAGGYEQFF.

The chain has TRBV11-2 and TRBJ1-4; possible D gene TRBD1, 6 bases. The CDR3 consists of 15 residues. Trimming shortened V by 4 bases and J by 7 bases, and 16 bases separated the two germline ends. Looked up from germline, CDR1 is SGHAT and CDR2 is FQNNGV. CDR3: CASSSSGGGIEKLFF. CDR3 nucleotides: TGTGCCAGCAGCTCCTCGGGGGGCGGTATTGAAAAACTGTTTTTT.

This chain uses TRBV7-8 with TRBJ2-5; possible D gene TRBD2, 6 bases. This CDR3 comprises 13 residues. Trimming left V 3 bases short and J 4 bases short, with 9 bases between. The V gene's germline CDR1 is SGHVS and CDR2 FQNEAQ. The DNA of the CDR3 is TGTGCCAGCAGCTTGGGGGGTCTAGAGACCCAGTACTTC. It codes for CASSLGGLETQYF.

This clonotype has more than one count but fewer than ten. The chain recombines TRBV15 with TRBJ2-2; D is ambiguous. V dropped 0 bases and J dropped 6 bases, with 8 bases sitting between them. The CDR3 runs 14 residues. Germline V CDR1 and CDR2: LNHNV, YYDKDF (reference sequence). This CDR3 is CATSRDSHAGELFF. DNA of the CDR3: TGTGCCACCAGCAGAGATTCTCATGCCGGGGAGCTGTTTTTT.

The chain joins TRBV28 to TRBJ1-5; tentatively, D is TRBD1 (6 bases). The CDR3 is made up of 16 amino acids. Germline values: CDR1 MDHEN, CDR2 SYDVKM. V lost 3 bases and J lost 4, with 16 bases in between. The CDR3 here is CASSFGGGFRNQPQHF. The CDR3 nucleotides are TGTGCCAGCAGTTTCGGAGGGGGGTTTAGGAATCAGCCCCAGCATTTT.

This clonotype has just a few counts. The CDR3 sequence is CASSLGGQGETQYF. In DNA form, the CDR3 reads TGTGCCAGCAGTTTAGGGGGACAGGGTGAGACCCAGTACTTC. The chain uses TRBV28 and TRBJ2-5; 9 bases are shared with TRBD1. After removal of 2 bases from V and 5 bases from J, the junction contained 3 bases not matched to a gene. The CDR3 is made up of 14 amino acids. From germline, CDR1 is MDHEN and CDR2 SYDVKM.

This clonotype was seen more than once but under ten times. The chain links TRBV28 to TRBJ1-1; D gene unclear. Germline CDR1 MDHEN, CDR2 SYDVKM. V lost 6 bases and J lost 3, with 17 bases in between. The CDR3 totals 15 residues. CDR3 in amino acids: CASSPQRGFHTEAFF. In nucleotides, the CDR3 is TGTGCCAGCAGCCCCCAACGAGGGTTCCACACTGAAGCTTTCTTT.

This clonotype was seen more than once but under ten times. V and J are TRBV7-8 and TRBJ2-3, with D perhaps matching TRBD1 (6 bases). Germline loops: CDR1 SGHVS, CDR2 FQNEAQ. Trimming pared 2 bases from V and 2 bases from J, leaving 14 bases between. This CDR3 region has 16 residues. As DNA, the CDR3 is TGTGCCAGCAGCTTAAATGAGGGGGAGACCACAGATACGCAGTATTTT. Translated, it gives CASSLNEGETTDTQYF.

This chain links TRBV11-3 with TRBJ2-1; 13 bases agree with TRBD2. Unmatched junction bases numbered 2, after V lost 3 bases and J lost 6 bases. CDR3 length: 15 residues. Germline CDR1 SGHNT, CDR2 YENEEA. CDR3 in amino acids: CASSLGLAGTNEQFF. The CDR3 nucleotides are TGTGCCAGCAGCTTGGGACTAGCGGGAACCAATGAGCAGTTCTTC.

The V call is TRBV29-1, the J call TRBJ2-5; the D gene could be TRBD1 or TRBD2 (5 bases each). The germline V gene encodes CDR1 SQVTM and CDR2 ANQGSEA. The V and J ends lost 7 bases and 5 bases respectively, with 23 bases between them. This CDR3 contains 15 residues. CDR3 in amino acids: CSAIMTGTRRETQYF. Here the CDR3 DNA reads TGCAGCGCGATAATGACCGGGACCCGGAGGGAGACCCAGTACTTC. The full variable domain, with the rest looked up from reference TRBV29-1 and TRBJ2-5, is SAVISQKPSRDICQRGTSLTIQCQVDSQVTMMFWYRQQPGQSLTLIATANQGSEATYESGFVIDKFPISRPNLTFSTLTVSNMSPEDSSIYLCSAIMTGTRRETQYFGPGTRLLVL.

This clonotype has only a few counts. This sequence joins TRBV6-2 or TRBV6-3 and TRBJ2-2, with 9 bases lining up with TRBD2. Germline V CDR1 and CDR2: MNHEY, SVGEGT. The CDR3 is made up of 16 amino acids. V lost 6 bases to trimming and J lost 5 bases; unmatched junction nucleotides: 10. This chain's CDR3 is CASRDSGRGKTGELFF. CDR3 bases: TGTGCCAGCAGAGATAGCGGGAGAGGGAAGACCGGGGAGCTGTTTTTT.

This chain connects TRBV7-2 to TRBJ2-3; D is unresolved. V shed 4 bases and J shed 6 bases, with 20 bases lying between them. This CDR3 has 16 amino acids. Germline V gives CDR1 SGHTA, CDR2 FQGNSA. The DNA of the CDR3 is TGTGCCAGCAGCTCCGTCCTGTTTCTCCACGGGGATACGCAGTATTTT. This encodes CASSSVLFLHGDTQYF.

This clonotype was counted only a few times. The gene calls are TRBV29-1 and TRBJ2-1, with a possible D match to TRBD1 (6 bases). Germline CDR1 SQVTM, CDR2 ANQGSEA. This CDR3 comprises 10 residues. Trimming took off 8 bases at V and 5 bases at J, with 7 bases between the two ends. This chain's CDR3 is CSYRDNEQFF. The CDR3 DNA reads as TGCAGCTACAGGGACAATGAGCAGTTCTTC.

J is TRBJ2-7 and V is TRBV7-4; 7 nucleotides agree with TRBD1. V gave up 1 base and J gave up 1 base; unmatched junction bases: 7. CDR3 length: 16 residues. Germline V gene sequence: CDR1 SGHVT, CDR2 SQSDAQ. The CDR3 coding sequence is TGTGCCAGCAGCTTAGGAACCGGGACAGAATCCTACGAGCAGTACTTC. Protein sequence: CASSLGTGTESYEQYF.

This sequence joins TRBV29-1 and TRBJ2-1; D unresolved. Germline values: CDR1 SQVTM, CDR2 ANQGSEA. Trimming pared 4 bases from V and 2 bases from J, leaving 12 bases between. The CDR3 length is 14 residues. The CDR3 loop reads CSVAHRTAYNEQFF. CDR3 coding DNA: TGCAGCGTTGCACACCGAACCGCCTACAATGAGCAGTTCTTC.

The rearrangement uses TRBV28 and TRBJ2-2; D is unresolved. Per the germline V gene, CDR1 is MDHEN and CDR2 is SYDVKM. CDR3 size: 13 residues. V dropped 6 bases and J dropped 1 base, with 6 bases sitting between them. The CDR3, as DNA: TGTGCCAGCAGGCAACAGAACACCGGGGAGCTGTTTTTT. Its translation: CASRQQNTGELFF.

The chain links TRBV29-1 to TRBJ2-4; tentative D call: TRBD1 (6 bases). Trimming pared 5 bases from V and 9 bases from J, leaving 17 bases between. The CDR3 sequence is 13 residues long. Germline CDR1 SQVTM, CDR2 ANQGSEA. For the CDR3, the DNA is TGCAGCGTTTTGTTCCGACAGGACGGCATTCAGTACTTC. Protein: CSVLFRQDGIQYF.

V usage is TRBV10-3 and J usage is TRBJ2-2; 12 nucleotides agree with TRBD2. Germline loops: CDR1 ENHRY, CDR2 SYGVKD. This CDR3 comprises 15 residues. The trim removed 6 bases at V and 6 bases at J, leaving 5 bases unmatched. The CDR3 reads CAIRPSGRAPGELFF. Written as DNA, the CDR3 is TGTGCCATCAGGCCTAGCGGGAGGGCCCCCGGGGAGCTGTTTTTT.

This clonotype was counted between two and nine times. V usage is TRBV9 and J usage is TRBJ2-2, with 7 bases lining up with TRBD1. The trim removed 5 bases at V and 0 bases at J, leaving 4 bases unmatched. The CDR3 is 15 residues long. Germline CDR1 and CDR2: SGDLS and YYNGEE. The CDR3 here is CASRGQAANTGELFF. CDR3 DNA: TGTGCCAGCAGAGGACAGGCCGCGAACACCGGGGAGCTGTTTTTT.

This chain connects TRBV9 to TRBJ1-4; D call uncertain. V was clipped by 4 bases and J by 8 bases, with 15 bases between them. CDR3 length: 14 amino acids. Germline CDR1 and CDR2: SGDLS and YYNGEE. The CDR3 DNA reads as TGTGCCAGCAGCCCCGGACCCTCGTGGGAAAAACTGTTTTTT. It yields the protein CASSPGPSWEKLFF. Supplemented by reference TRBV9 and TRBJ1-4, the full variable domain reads DSGVTQTPKHLITATGQRVTLRCSPRSGDLSVYWYQQSLDQGLQFLIQYYNGEERAKGNILERFSAQQFPDLHSELNLSSLELGDSALYFCASSPGPSWEKLFFGSGTQLSVL.

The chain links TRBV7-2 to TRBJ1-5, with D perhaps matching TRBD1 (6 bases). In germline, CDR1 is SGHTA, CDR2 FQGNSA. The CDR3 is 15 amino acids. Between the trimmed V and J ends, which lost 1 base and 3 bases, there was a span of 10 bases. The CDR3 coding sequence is TGTGCCAGCAGCTTAGTTCAGGGGCTCAATCAGCCCCAGCATTTT. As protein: CASSLVQGLNQPQHF.

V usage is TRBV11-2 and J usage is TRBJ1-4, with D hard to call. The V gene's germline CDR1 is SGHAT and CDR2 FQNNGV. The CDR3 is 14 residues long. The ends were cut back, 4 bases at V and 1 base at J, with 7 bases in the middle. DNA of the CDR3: TGTGCCAGCAGCTCCGTATTAACTAATGAAAAACTGTTTTTT. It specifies CASSSVLTNEKLFF.

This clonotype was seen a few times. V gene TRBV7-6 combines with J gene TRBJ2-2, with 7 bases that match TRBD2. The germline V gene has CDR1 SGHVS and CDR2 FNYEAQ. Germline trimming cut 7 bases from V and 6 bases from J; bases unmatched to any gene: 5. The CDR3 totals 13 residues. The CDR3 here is CASTPAGPGELFF. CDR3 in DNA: TGTGCCAGCACCCCAGCGGGGCCCGGGGAGCTGTTTTTT.

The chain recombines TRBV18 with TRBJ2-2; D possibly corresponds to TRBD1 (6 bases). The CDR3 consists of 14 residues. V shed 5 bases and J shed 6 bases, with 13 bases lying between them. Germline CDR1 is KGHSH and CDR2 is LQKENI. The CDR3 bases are TGTGCCAGCTCAGAATCTACAGGGTCCGGGGAGCTGTTTTTT. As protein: CASSESTGSGELFF.

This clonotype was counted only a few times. In DNA, the CDR3 is TGCGCCAGCAGCCTGGACAGGGCCGACACTGAAGCTTTCTTT. This encodes CASSLDRADTEAFF. The V gene is TRBV4-3, the J gene TRBJ1-1, with TRBD1 matching 8 bases. The CDR3 consists of 14 residues. Germline loops: CDR1 LGHNA, CDR2 YSLEER. V lost 4 bases, J lost 3 bases, and 4 bases stayed unmatched.

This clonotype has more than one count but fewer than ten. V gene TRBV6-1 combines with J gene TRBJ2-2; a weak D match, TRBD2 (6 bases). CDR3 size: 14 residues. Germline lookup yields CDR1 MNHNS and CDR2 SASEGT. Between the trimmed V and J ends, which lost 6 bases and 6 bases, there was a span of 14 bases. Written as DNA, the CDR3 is TGTGCCAGCAGGGAGGGCAGGGTGGCCGGGGAGCTGTTTTTT. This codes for CASREGRVAGELFF.

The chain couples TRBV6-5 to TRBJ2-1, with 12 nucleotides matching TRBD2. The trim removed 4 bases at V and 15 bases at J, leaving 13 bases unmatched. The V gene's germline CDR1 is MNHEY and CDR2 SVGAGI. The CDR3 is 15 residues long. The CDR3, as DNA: TGTGCCAGCAGTTTCCCGGGACTAGCGGGCTGGTTGATGTTCTTC. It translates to CASSFPGLAGWLMFF.